This T cell receptor (beta chain) was profiled in a study of cytomegalovirus exposure and HLA in healthy donors. General observations from the study: The authors judged a highly shared variant cluster likely a sequencing artifact. Earlier analysis found most TCR beta V segments productive about 87% or about 30% of the time. Later analysis identified a missense DCLRE1C variant that was linked to TCR beta V- and J-gene trimming.

The CDR3 length is 14 residues. CDR1 and CDR2 (germline): SNHLY, FYNNEI. V was cut by 10 bases and J by 2 bases, with 18 bases left in between. A word on this clone: Its antigen remains unidentified.

The PCR ran on 60 Vbeta and 13 Jbeta primers. The method was immunoSEQ multiplex PCR; TCRdb's version includes in-frame clones alone and lacks a portion of them. The sample carries roughly 100,000 clones, 60% to 85% recorded once. This TCR was recovered from a woman in her thirties or forties in good health and CMV-seropositive. The sequenced sample consisted of PBMCs. The chain employs TRBV2 and TRBJ2-7, with TRBD2 as a possible D gene (7 bases). The CDR3, as DNA: TGTGCCATGAGGGCCGCCGGGGGGCCCTACGAGCAGTACTTC. Residues: CAMRAAGGPYEQYF.